The rows below give T cell receptor beta chains drawn from one sample of a study of beta chain features in type 1 diabetes. Only in-frame clones appear in the TCRdb table, and some are missing; sequencing was by immunoSEQ multiplex PCR. This sample has under 300,000 clones; just over 20% occur once, and the top ten carry 0.028%. Material: naive CD4+ T cells from blood. Receptor source: a woman between 40 and 55 years old with type 1 diabetes. CDR3s include the opening cysteine and the closing phenylalanine or tryptophan. Fields, in order: CDR3 length, V gene, J gene, clone size, CDR3 protein. Size tells how often a clone was seen (once, few, many) or the class of an expanded clone, and some rows leave it out.

16	TRBV4-1	TRBJ2-5	.	CASSQGSSGGQETQYF
13	TRBV4-2	TRBJ2-7	few	CASSQLQGPEQYF
11	TRBV5-1	TRBJ2-5	.	CASTPGETQYF
16	TRBV9	TRBJ2-5	few	CASSVAQVAAQETQYF
14	TRBV5-1	TRBJ2-2	.	CASSHGLSTGELFF
17	TRBV9	TRBJ1-3	few	CASSVGRGMNSGNTIYF
15	TRBV4-1	TRBJ2-4	few	CASSQDRVDKNIQYF
16	TRBV18	TRBJ2-1	.	CASSTMSDSNSNEQFF
13	TRBV9	TRBJ2-2	few	CASRRDSTGELFF
12	TRBV7-3	TRBJ1-1	.	CASSLGQGLAFF
15	TRBV18	TRBJ2-4	.	CASSPPGSNPSIQYF
17	TRBV4-2	TRBJ2-1	few	CASSQEIRTSVDNEQFF
11	TRBV2	TRBJ1-1	few	CATGGPAEAFF